These 30 T cell receptor beta chains share one sample of origin, sequenced in a study of T cells after posttransplantation cyclophosphamide (dated by TCRdb to about 2016). The sample's treatment or condition label, decoded: high-dose cyclophosphamide on days +3 and +4 as single-agent GVHD prophylaxis. Patients in the PTCy group got busulfan and fludarabine conditioning, a marrow graft from a related or unrelated donor, and cyclophosphamide on days +3 and +4. The library came from the immunoSEQ multiplex PCR assay. The source is immuneACCESS, and TCRdb retained only in-frame sequences with V and J called. Part of the clones is not carried over; for the studies checked, unresolved V genes explain less than half of this, and the remainder is unexplained. For this sample, roughly 16,000 clones appear and none is a singleton. The ten largest clones take up roughly 0.54% of the sample. The sequencing here drew on PBMCs, taken after allogeneic stem cell transplant with posttransplant cyclophosphamide. The receptors derive from a female patient between 30 and 39 years old who received an allogeneic stem cell transplant from a related donor, was CMV-positive, and had no GVHD. Donor T cells from the graft may be present among the T cells after a transplant.

Ten or more counts support this clone. The V and J genes are TRBV4-2 and TRBJ2-2, with 14 bases fitting TRBD2. CDR1 and CDR2 (germline): LGHNA, YNFKEQ. With V trimmed by 0 bases and J by 7 bases, 7 bases remained unmatched. This CDR3 has 18 amino acids. The DNA of the CDR3 is TGTGCCAGCAGCCAAGAAACGGGACTAGCGGGAGTCAGCGGGGAGCTGTTTTTT. Translated, it gives CASSQETGLAGVSGELFF.

This clone was detected a few times. V and J are TRBV30 and TRBJ2-5; 12 bases are a match to TRBD1. CDR3 length: 14 residues. V was pared by 1 base and J by 11 bases, with 8 bases of the junction left unmatched. Germline lookup yields CDR1 GTSNPN and CDR2 SVGIG (reference sequence). Here the CDR3 DNA reads TGTGCCTGGAGTGCCGGGACAGGGGGCAACGGGCAGTACTTC. Its translation is CAWSAGTGGNGQYF.

This clone was counted only a few times. The CDR3 bases are TGTGCCAGCAGCGTAAGGTCTGGGACAGGGCGGAATTCACCCCTCCACTTT. Encoded protein: CASSVRSGTGRNSPLHF. This chain links TRBV9 with TRBJ1-6, with 9 bases lining up with TRBD1. V lost 1 base and J lost 7; bases outside the gene matches: 9. CDR3 length equals 17 residues. CDR1 SGDLS and CDR2 YYNGEE come from the germline V gene.

The sample holds many counts of this clone. This chain uses TRBV28 with TRBJ2-4, with D perhaps matching TRBD1 (6 bases). The V gene's germline CDR1 is MDHEN and CDR2 SYDVKM. This CDR3 comprises 16 residues. V was clipped by 5 bases and J by 3 bases, with 17 bases between them. As DNA, the CDR3 is TGTGCCAGCAGTGCAAAACAGGGTGGAGGCAAAAACATTCAGTACTTC. This gives the protein CASSAKQGGGKNIQYF.

This clone was picked up many times. The chain uses TRBV2 and TRBJ2-5; D remains ambiguous. CDR1 is SNHLY and CDR2 is FYNNEI in the germline V gene. Trimming removed 7 bases from V and 2 bases from J, with 5 bases in between. There are 11 residues in the CDR3. The CDR3 nucleotides read TGTGCCAGCACCCTACAAGAGACCCAGTACTTC. Translated: CASTLQETQYF. Variable domain in full (rest from reference TRBV2 and TRBJ2-5): EPEVTQTPSHQVTQMGQEVILRCVPISNHLYFYWYRQILGQKVEFLVSFYNNEISEKSEIFDDQFSVERPDGSNFTLKIRSTKLEDSAMYFCASTLQETQYFGPGTRLLVL.

Many counts were recorded for this clone. CDR3 nucleotides: TGTGCCAGCAGCTTTCTCTCGAACACTGAAGCTTTCTTT. Its protein is CASSFLSNTEAFF. V gene TRBV7-6 combines with J gene TRBJ1-1; D unclear. V dropped 3 bases and J dropped 1 base, with 6 bases sitting between them. Germline V gives CDR1 SGHVS, CDR2 FNYEAQ. The CDR3 runs to 13 residues.

This clone was counted many times. The chain carries TRBV7-9 and TRBJ2-1, with TRBD2 matching over 8 bases. The CDR3 spans 17 residues. CDR1 is SEHNR and CDR2 is FQNEAQ in the germline V gene (reference sequence). Trimming took 0 bases from V and 0 from J; bases not matched to a gene: 4. CDR3 loop: CASSLATSEGSYNEQFF. CDR3 DNA: TGTGCCAGCAGCTTAGCGACTAGCGAGGGCTCCTACAATGAGCAGTTCTTC.

This clone was detected ten times or more. V is TRBV10-3 and J is TRBJ1-1; a possible D gene is TRBD1 (5 bases). The germline CDR1 and CDR2 sequences are ENHRY and SYGVKD. The germline V and J ends were trimmed by 4 bases and 0 bases, with 12 bases remaining between them. The CDR3 consists of 15 residues. The CDR3 here is CAISVGGGMNTEAFF. For the CDR3, the DNA is TGTGCCATCAGTGTCGGGGGGGGAATGAACACTGAAGCTTTCTTT.

Ten or more counts support this clone. The V call is TRBV6-5, the J call TRBJ2-3; tentative D call: TRBD2 (5 bases). CDR3 length equals 12 residues. Trimming pared 6 bases from V and 4 bases from J, leaving 8 bases between. Germline V lookup: CDR1 MNHEY, CDR2 SVGAGI. The CDR3 nucleotides read TGTGCCAGCAGCCCGGAGGCAGATACGCAGTATTTT. It encodes CASSPEADTQYF.

This clone was counted at least ten times. The V call is TRBV6-5, the J call TRBJ1-4; D is unclear. There are 14 residues in the CDR3. Germline V lookup: CDR1 MNHEY, CDR2 SVGAGI. Trimming stripped 0 bases from V and 8 bases from J, with 10 bases between. CDR3 sequence reads: CASSYSRTPEKLFF. The CDR3 region has the DNA TGTGCCAGCAGTTACTCTCGGACTCCCGAAAAACTGTTTTTT.

This clone came up many times. The chain has TRBV19 and TRBJ2-5, with D perhaps matching TRBD1 (5 bases). V lost 2 bases and J lost 8, with 15 bases in between. This CDR3 has 14 amino acids. Germline V gene sequence: CDR1 LNHDA, CDR2 SQIVND (reference sequence). DNA for the CDR3: TGTGCCAGTAGTATACAGGGTGGTCCAGGAACCCAGTACTTC. Translated: CASSIQGGPGTQYF.

This clone was counted at least ten times. The gene calls are TRBV2 and TRBJ2-1; TRBD2 agrees at 8 bases. Losses at the gene ends were 8 bases for V and 2 bases for J; bases not matched to a gene: 2. This CDR3 comprises 13 residues. Germline CDR1 is SNHLY and CDR2 is FYNNEI. The CDR3 bases are TGTGCCAGCTTGCGGGAGGCCTACAATGAGCAGTTCTTC. Translation: CASLREAYNEQFF.

This clone was seen many times. CDR3 amino acids: CASSSDRSLNEKLFF. DNA for the CDR3: TGTGCCAGCAGCTCGGACAGGAGCCTTAATGAAAAACTGTTTTTT. The gene calls are TRBV7-9 and TRBJ1-4, with TRBD1 matching 7 bases. CDR1 is SEHNR, CDR2 FQNEAQ, per germline (reference sequence). This CDR3 has 15 residues. The ends lost 4 bases at V and 4 bases at J; junction bases unmatched: 6. Filled out from reference TRBV7-9 and TRBJ1-4, the complete variable domain reads DTGVSQNPRHKITKRGQNVTFRCDPISEHNRLYWYRQTLGQGPEFLTYFQNEAQLEKSRLLSDRFSAERPKGSFSTLEIQRTEQGDSAMYLCASSSDRSLNEKLFFGSGTQLSVL.

This clone was detected many times. The chain uses TRBV4-1 and TRBJ2-1; 9 bases align to TRBD2. The CDR3 runs to 15 residues. Trimming at V came to 3 bases and at J to 4 bases, leaving 4 bases not matched to a gene. CDR1 and CDR2 from the germline V gene are MGHRA and YSYEKL. CDR3 amino acids: CASSHPSGTYNEQFF. CDR3 in DNA: TGCGCCAGCAGCCATCCTAGCGGGACTTACAATGAGCAGTTCTTC.

Ten or more counts support this clone. This chain links TRBV7-3 with TRBJ2-1; D is perhaps TRBD2 (6 bases). The germline gives CDR1 SGHTA, CDR2 FQGTGA. This CDR3 is built from 15 residues. With 5 bases removed from V and 0 bases from J, the gap between germline ends came to 11 bases. The CDR3 protein is CASSPSASSYNEQFF. Written as DNA, the CDR3 is TGTGCCAGCAGCCCTAGCGCCTCCTCCTACAATGAGCAGTTCTTC.

This clone was observed at least ten times. J is TRBJ2-1 and V is TRBV11-2; 7 positions match TRBD2. There are 15 residues in the CDR3. V was pared by 3 bases and J by 1 base, with 3 bases of the junction left unmatched. The germline gives CDR1 SGHAT, CDR2 FQNNGV. The CDR3 loop reads CASSFWGGSYNEQFF. The CDR3 DNA follows: TGTGCCAGCAGCTTCTGGGGGGGATCCTACAATGAGCAGTTCTTC.

This clone has ten or more counts. The V call is TRBV10-2, the J call TRBJ1-1; D unclear. The germline gives CDR1 WSHSY, CDR2 SAAADI. V lost 6 bases, J lost 1 base, and 6 bases lay in between. The CDR3 is made up of 12 amino acids. Here the CDR3 reads CASRTANTEAFF. Here the CDR3 DNA reads TGCGCCAGCAGAACAGCGAACACTGAAGCTTTCTTT.

There are many counts of this clone. This chain uses TRBV30 with TRBJ1-2; unclear D gene. Germline CDR1 is GTSNPN and CDR2 is SVGIG (reference sequence). The CDR3 has 12 residues. Trimming left V 3 bases short and J 3 bases short, with 8 bases between. The CDR3 region is CAWRWLDYGYTF. The DNA for the CDR3 is TGTGCCTGGAGGTGGCTGGACTATGGCTACACCTTC.

In nucleotides, the CDR3 is TGTGCCAGCAGTCTTACAGGGACCAGCAATCAGCCCCAGCATTTT. Its protein is CASSLTGTSNQPQHF. The chain has TRBV6-1 and TRBJ1-5, with D possibly matching TRBD1 (6 bases). Germline V CDR1 and CDR2: MNHNS, SASEGT. V dropped 5 bases and J dropped 1 base, with 12 bases sitting between them. CDR3 size: 15 residues.

This clone was picked up many times. The genes are TRBV28 and TRBJ2-3, with a tentative D call TRBD1 (5 bases). In germline, CDR1 is MDHEN, CDR2 SYDVKM. This CDR3 region has 15 residues. V dropped 3 bases and J dropped 6 bases, with 16 bases sitting between them. The CDR3 protein is CASSLTDERKDTQYF. DNA for the CDR3: TGTGCCAGCAGTTTGACAGACGAACGAAAGGATACGCAGTATTTT.

This clone has ten or more counts. V usage is TRBV2 and J usage is TRBJ1-2, with 7 bases lining up with TRBD1. Germline CDR1 SNHLY, CDR2 FYNNEI. The CDR3 totals 14 residues. V was pared by 7 bases and J by 7 bases, with 12 bases of the junction left unmatched. Here the CDR3 reads CASNLETGTVGYTF. The CDR3 nucleotides are TGTGCCAGCAATCTGGAAACCGGGACAGTTGGCTACACCTTC.

This clone showed up many times. The chain carries TRBV28 and TRBJ2-1; D remains unclear. This CDR3 has 18 amino acids. V shed 3 bases and J shed 1 base, with 19 bases lying between them. The germline V gene has CDR1 MDHEN and CDR2 SYDVKM. In nucleotides, the CDR3 is TGTGCCAGCAGTTTGAATTATGTGGTGAGTACGTCCTACAATGAGCAGTTCTTC. This encodes CASSLNYVVSTSYNEQFF.

A word on this clone: This likely came from a read error, as a far larger clone is one base away. This rearrangement joins TRBV11-1 to TRBJ2-1, with a tentative D call TRBD1 (6 bases). Germline loops: CDR1 SGHAT, CDR2 FQDESV (reference sequence). This CDR3 spans 15 amino acids. CDR3 protein: CASTLGADSYNEQLF. CDR3 DNA sequence: TGTGCCAGCACCCTGGGGGCAGACTCCTACAATGAGCAGCTCTTC.

This clone was seen many times. Written as DNA, the CDR3 is TGTGCCGGAAGCACTACCGGGACAGGGGCTTGGTCGCCCCAGCATTTT. Its translation: CAGSTTGTGAWSPQHF. The V gene is TRBV30, the J gene TRBJ1-5; 10 bases map to TRBD1. The CDR3 is 16 residues long. Germline assignment: CDR1 GTSNPN and CDR2 SVGIG (reference sequence). Trimming at V came to 8 bases and at J to 9 bases, leaving 19 bases not matched to a gene. Variable domain in full (rest from reference TRBV30 and TRBJ1-5): SQTIHQWPATLVQPVGSPLSLECTVEGTSNPNLYWYRQAAGRGLQLLFYSVGIGQISSEVPQNLSASRPQDRQFILSSKKLLLSDSGFYLCAGSTTGTGAWSPQHFGDGTRLSIL.

This clone came up many times. The rearrangement joins TRBV11-2 to TRBJ2-5; tentatively, D is TRBD2 (5 bases). In germline, CDR1 is SGHAT, CDR2 FQNNGV. Trimming took off 1 base at V and 5 bases at J, with 8 bases between the two ends. This CDR3 is built from 13 residues. Written as DNA, the CDR3 is TGTGCCAGCAGCTTAGGGGGAGTGGAGACCCAGTACTTC. Translation gives CASSLGGVETQYF.

This clone has ten or more counts. The chain carries TRBV28 and TRBJ2-1; possibly TRBD2 for D (6 bases). Germline CDR1 MDHEN, CDR2 SYDVKM. This CDR3 contains 17 residues. V lost 7 bases and J 0 bases, leaving 19 bases between the germline ends. CDR3 sequence (DNA): TGTGCCAGCAACTTCCTTGGGAGGAAGAGCTCCTACAATGAGCAGTTCTTC. As protein: CASNFLGRKSSYNEQFF.

This clone was observed at least ten times. The CDR3 DNA is TGTGCCAGCAGCCCTCAAGAGACCCAGTACTTC. Translation: CASSPQETQYF. The genes are TRBV7-2 and TRBJ2-5; no clear D. This CDR3 contains 11 residues. Trimming stripped 5 bases from V and 2 bases from J, with 3 bases between. Germline V gene sequence: CDR1 SGHTA, CDR2 FQGNSA.

The table lists this clone with many counts. CDR3 protein: CASSPQQSSYEQYF. CDR3 bases: TGCGCCAGCAGCCCACAGCAGAGCTCCTACGAGCAGTACTTC. The chain has TRBV4-1 and TRBJ2-7; the D is unclear. Trimming took 4 bases from V and 0 from J, leaving 10 bases between them. CDR3 length equals 14 residues. CDR1 is MGHRA and CDR2 is YSYEKL in the germline V gene.

There are many counts of this clone. The rearrangement links TRBV18 to TRBJ1-2; weak D call: TRBD1 (6 bases). There are 15 residues in the CDR3. Trimming took off 4 bases at V and 0 bases at J, with 12 bases between the two ends. Germline lookup yields CDR1 KGHSH and CDR2 LQKENI. The CDR3 coding sequence is TGTGCCAGCTCACTACTCCCAGGGGCTAACTATGGCTACACCTTC. Protein product: CASSLLPGANYGYTF.

This clone was recorded at least ten times. This sequence joins TRBV6-4 and TRBJ2-1; 7 nucleotides align to TRBD2. CDR3 length: 13 residues. The junction had 8 bases not matched to a gene; V was cut back by 0 bases and J by 15 bases. CDR1 and CDR2 from the germline V gene are MRHNA and SNTAGT. CDR3 residues: CASSDSIKTSLFF. CDR3 DNA sequence: TGTGCCAGCAGTGACTCGATAAAGACTAGCCTGTTCTTC.